The TCR beta chain under discussion was sequenced for a study of T-cell memory formation after mild COVID-19 (dated by TCRdb to the early 2020s). Turning to the overall study: TCR sequence clusters from the two donors were found to be largely donor specific. Longitudinal TCRalpha and TCRbeta repertoire sequencing tracked T-cell clones expanding and contracting after mild COVID-19 in a couple of donors. The cohort was made up of two young adult volunteers, one female and one male, who were previously healthy. The paper's findings and limits, for the study overall: Clones that contracted from day 15 to 85 showed balanced CD4/CD8 phenotypes, whereas a second wave of clones that expanded from day 15 to 37 leaned towards CD4+. The second-wave clones that peaked on day 37 were not confirmed to be SARS-CoV-2 specific. Contracting CD4+ clones appeared mostly in the CM and EM memory subsets, whereas CD8+ clones were enriched in EMRA. Some responding clones were detected in pre-infection memory, which suggested that pre-existing cross-reactive memory T cells had joined the SARS-CoV-2 response. The study covered only a couple of mild cases, and larger cohorts including severe cases with pre-infection samples were considered necessary.

V is clipped by 5 bases and J by 5 bases, and the sequence between their germline boundaries is 16 bases long. CDR1 and CDR2 were assigned from the germline V gene (reference sequence) as SSHAT and FNYEAQ. There are 14 amino acids in the CDR3, from cysteine to phenylalanine inclusive. The read is trimmed to its CDR3 DNA, 42 bases read in frame from base 1. Ficoll-Paque density gradient centrifugation was used to isolate PBMCs. The sample was run on an Illumina NovaSeq 6000. Using 5'RACE with constant-segment primers, TCRalpha and TCRbeta cDNA libraries were constructed, with sample barcodes and unique molecular identifiers added in the process. RNA was extracted from every sample with Trizol reagent. The libraries were amplified in two PCR steps, and the second step added a second sample barcode and Illumina TruSeq adapters. Libraries were sequenced on an Illumina NovaSeq with 2 x 150 bp paired-end reads. For the original study's pipeline: With migec v1.2.7, reads were demultiplexed and then collapsed into UMI-guided consensus sequences. Using mixcr v2.1.11, UMI consensuses were aligned to TRA and TRB V and J templates and then assembled into clonotypes. A clonotype was counted as expanded or contracted only when both edgeR and NoisET called the clonotype significant, with the noise models trained on biological replicates. For edgeR calls, a false discovery rate-adjusted p below 0.01 and a log2 fold-change threshold of 1 were applied. As an exploratory analysis of dynamics, max-normalized trajectories of the 1000 most abundant clonotypes were examined with PCA combined with hierarchical clustering. Separately sequenced CD4+ and CD8+ repertoires were used to assign the CD4 or CD8 phenotype of responding clones. TCRdb reran the public reads through fastp at Q25 and MiXCR, keeping productive beta chains. A single entry per CDR3 protein holds the most common genes and DNA from its merged rows. The V and J calls come from TCRdb's annotation, not from the publication. The sample records 450,000 to 650,000 distinct CDR3 sequences, less than 25% of which are singletons. Together, the top ten hold 8.4% of the sample.

This clonotype was counted only a few times. Its recognized antigen is unknown. Base-call qualities are not available, and no considerably larger clone is one nucleotide away. This clonotype was sampled from an adult woman who had mild COVID-19 (a few samples of this study predate the infection). The sample titles of this study are shuffled in the database, so cell type and time point are left out; the donor was told from shared clones. Rearrangement joined TRBV7-7 to TRBJ2-7; TRBD1 is possibly the D segment (6 matching bases). Sequencing was performed on PBMCs or a T cell subset sorted from them (not recorded which). The CDR3 sequence is CASSPGAGVHEQYF. The base sequence is TGTGCCAGCAGCCCAGGCGCAGGGGTCCACGAGCAGTACTTC.